The 25 T cell receptor beta chains in this list originate from one sample, sequenced in a study of PD-L1 blockade in urothelial cancer. Time point: pretreatment peripheral blood. Measured with immunoSEQ multiplex PCR; TCRdb has only the in-frame clones, and not every one. The table shows about 49,000 clones, with approximately 85% occurring only once. The specimen was PBMCs, collected around atezolizumab (anti-PD-L1) treatment. The receptor source for this set is a man aged 65 to 85 with urothelial cancer.

As concerns this clone: At one end the junction does not follow the germline gene, possibly because of a read error. The gene calls are TRBV5-1 and TRBJ1-1, with D perhaps TRBD1 (5 bases). Germline V CDR1 and CDR2: SGHRS, YFSETQ. The CDR3 extends over 15 amino acids. The CDR3, as DNA: TGCGCCAGCAGTTTGGGACTGAATATTGACACTGAAGCTTTCTTT. Its protein product is CASSLGLNIDTEAFF.

The CDR3 DNA sequence: TGTGCCAGCAGCCCACAGGGGGGCTACACCGGGGAGCTGTTTTTT. Translating it yields CASSPQGGYTGELFF. The genes are TRBV7-6 and TRBJ2-2, with 8 bases identical to TRBD1. Germline loops: CDR1 SGHVS, CDR2 FNYEAQ. V was pared by 5 bases and J by 3 bases, with 5 bases of the junction left unmatched. This CDR3 has 15 residues.

The chain has TRBV5-5 and TRBJ1-5, with 7 bases fitting TRBD1. CDR3 length: 16 residues. Germline trimming cut 3 bases from V and 3 bases from J; bases unmatched to any gene: 9. Germline CDR1 reads SGHKS; CDR2 reads YYEKEE (reference sequence). Here the CDR3 DNA reads TGTGCCAGCAGCTCTGCTGCGGGACAGTTCAATCAGCCCCAGCATTTT. It encodes CASSSAAGQFNQPQHF.

This clone has a single count. This rearrangement joins TRBV4-1 to TRBJ1-4; D perhaps matches TRBD1 (6 bases). Germline V gene data show CDR1 as MGHRA and CDR2 as YSYEKL. The CDR3 sequence is 15 residues long. V was clipped by 1 base and J by 8 bases, with 14 bases between them. The CDR3 reads CASSQGGGGQEKLFF. The DNA for the CDR3 is TGCGCCAGCAGCCAAGGGGGAGGGGGTCAGGAAAAACTGTTTTTT.

This clone showed up just a few times. The gene calls are TRBV6-1 and TRBJ2-2; the match to TRBD2 covers 9 bases. CDR1 is MNHNS, CDR2 SASEGT, per germline. J gave up 4 bases and V 10 bases, and 10 bases lay outside the gene matches. The CDR3 covers 15 residues. The CDR3 sequence: CATSPGTSRTGELFF. CDR3 nucleotides: TGTGCCACCTCTCCGGGGACTAGCCGCACCGGGGAGCTGTTTTTT.

The V call is TRBV6-1, the J call TRBJ1-4, with 8 positions matching TRBD1. CDR1 and CDR2 from the germline V gene are MNHNS and SASEGT. The CDR3 loop spans 14 amino acids. The trim removed 8 bases at V and 0 bases at J, leaving 2 bases unmatched. The CDR3 loop reads CASQTGATNEKLFF. The DNA of the CDR3 is TGTGCCAGCCAGACAGGGGCAACTAATGAAAAACTGTTTTTT.

The J gene is TRBJ2-1, the V gene TRBV9, with a possible D match to TRBD2 (6 bases). V was cut by 4 bases and J by 9 bases, with 14 bases left in between. CDR1 SGDLS and CDR2 YYNGEE come from the germline V gene. This CDR3 region has 13 residues. The CDR3 region is CASSKLSGSEQFF. CDR3 in DNA: TGTGCCAGCAGCAAACTGTCCGGGAGTGAGCAGTTCTTC.

The table lists this clone with a few counts. This CDR3 is CASSEKDGEAFF. CDR3 in DNA: TGTGCCAGCAGTGAAAAAGACGGGGAAGCTTTCTTT. The chain couples TRBV6-1 to TRBJ1-1, with unresolved D. CDR1 MNHNS and CDR2 SASEGT come from the germline V gene. V was shortened by 2 bases and J by 8 bases, with 9 bases between the two germline ends. This CDR3 comprises 12 residues.

The genes are TRBV2 and TRBJ1-2; D remains unclear. Germline V CDR1 and CDR2: SNHLY, FYNNEI. This CDR3 comprises 15 residues. Deletions cut 1 base from V and 0 bases from J, with 9 bases between. CDR3 nucleotide sequence: TGTGCCAGCAGTGAAGACCCCGTAGCTAACTATGGCTACACCTTC. Residues: CASSEDPVANYGYTF. Based on the CDR3 plus reference TRBV2 and TRBJ1-2, the full variable domain is EPEVTQTPSHQVTQMGQEVILRCVPISNHLYFYWYRQILGQKVEFLVSFYNNEISEKSEIFDDQFSVERPDGSNFTLKIRSTKLEDSAMYFCASSEDPVANYGYTFGSGTRLTVV.

The rearrangement links TRBV2 to TRBJ2-7; 7 nucleotides match TRBD2. The CDR3 spans 13 residues. V shed 10 bases and J 4 bases; nucleotides not matched to a gene: 10. Looked up from germline, CDR1 is SNHLY and CDR2 is FYNNEI. CDR3 nucleotide sequence: TGTGCCATCCTCCGGGACTATTTTTACGAGCAGTACTTC. Translated: CAILRDYFYEQYF.

The chain has TRBV28 and TRBJ2-7; 10 bases align to TRBD2. Trimming at V came to 5 bases and at J to 1 base, leaving 5 bases not matched to a gene. Germline CDR1 MDHEN, CDR2 SYDVKM. The CDR3 loop spans 15 amino acids. In DNA form, the CDR3 reads TGTGCCAGCAGTCAAACTAGCGGGGCTTCCTACGAGCAGTACTTC. Its protein is CASSQTSGASYEQYF.

The V call is TRBV7-3, the J call TRBJ2-7, with D possibly TRBD2 on 7 matching bases. There are 16 residues in the CDR3. Germline V lookup: CDR1 SGHTA, CDR2 FQGTGA. V was trimmed by 2 bases and J by 1 base, leaving 15 bases between them. The CDR3 DNA reads as TGTGCCAGCAGCTTAGAGGGGGGAGGGAGGTCCTACGAGCAGTACTTC. Amino acid sequence: CASSLEGGGRSYEQYF.

This chain joins TRBV5-4 and TRBJ1-5; D not certain. This CDR3 is built from 15 residues. The V gene's germline CDR1 is SGHNT and CDR2 YYREEE (reference sequence). V was shortened by 4 bases and J by 3 bases, with 14 bases between the two germline ends. CDR3 region: CASSPGLGNNQPQHF. CDR3 coding DNA: TGTGCCAGCAGCCCTGGACTGGGGAACAATCAGCCCCAGCATTTT.

This clone was observed a few times. The V call is TRBV19, the J call TRBJ2-3; tentative D call: TRBD2 (5 bases). V dropped 7 bases and J dropped 4 bases, with 12 bases sitting between them. The CDR3 is 13 amino acids. Germline V gene data show CDR1 as LNHDA and CDR2 as SQIVND (reference sequence). CDR3 residues: CASNSYGADTQYF. CDR3 sequence (DNA): TGTGCCAGTAACTCATACGGGGCAGATACGCAGTATTTT. The variable domain in full, with the rest retrieved from reference TRBV19 and TRBJ2-3, is DGGITQSPKYLFRKEGQNVTLSCEQNLNHDAMYWYRQDPGQGLRLIYYSQIVNDFQKGDIAEGYSVSREKKESFPLTVTSAQKNPTAFYLCASNSYGADTQYFGPGTRLTVL.

The rearrangement uses TRBV28 and TRBJ1-2; D may be TRBD1 (5 bases). CDR1 is MDHEN and CDR2 is SYDVKM in the germline V gene. The CDR3 consists of 13 residues. Trimming took off 2 bases at V and 6 bases at J, with 10 bases between the two ends. CDR3 amino acids: CASSLGGDDGYTF. The CDR3 DNA is TGTGCCAGCAGTTTAGGAGGGGACGATGGCTACACCTTC.

The chain has TRBV5-4 and TRBJ1-1; D is unclear. V lost 2 bases, J lost 4 bases, and 15 bases lay in between. The V gene's germline CDR1 is SGHNT and CDR2 YYREEE (reference sequence). This CDR3 spans 15 amino acids. CDR3 amino acids: CASSFMVLGSTEAFF. Written as DNA, the CDR3 is TGTGCCAGCAGCTTTATGGTTCTAGGGAGCACTGAAGCTTTCTTT.

This chain links TRBV6-1 with TRBJ1-2, with D possibly TRBD1 on 5 matching bases. The germline V gene has CDR1 MNHNS and CDR2 SASEGT. This CDR3 has 14 amino acids. The V end was cut by 3 bases, the J end by 8 bases, with 16 bases between. The CDR3, as DNA: TGTGCCAGCAGTGAGGGCGGGGCGCAGTGGGGCTACACCTTC. This translates into CASSEGGAQWGYTF.

The chain uses TRBV5-1 and TRBJ1-4; 10 positions match TRBD1. The germline V gene has CDR1 SGHRS and CDR2 YFSETQ. The CDR3 loop spans 14 amino acids. V was pared by 4 bases and J by 8 bases, with 5 bases of the junction left unmatched. The CDR3 DNA reads TGCGCCAGCAGCACCGGACAGGGGGAAGAAAAACTGTTTTTT. It translates to CASSTGQGEEKLFF.

The V call is TRBV11-3, the J call TRBJ2-3, with 7 bases that match TRBD1. Per germline, CDR1 SGHNT and CDR2 YENEEA. There are 13 residues in the CDR3. The junction had 2 bases not matched to a gene; V was cut back by 4 bases and J by 4 bases. The CDR3 bases are TGTGCCAGCAGCTCCGACAGGGCAGATACGCAGTATTTT. Its protein is CASSSDRADTQYF.

The chain couples TRBV18 to TRBJ2-2, with 9 bases identical to TRBD2. The germline CDR1 and CDR2 sequences are KGHSH and LQKENI. The CDR3 is 15 residues long. Unmatched junction bases numbered 6, after V lost 3 bases and J lost 7 bases. The CDR3 loop is CASSPEREVGGELFF. The DNA for the CDR3 is TGTGCCAGCTCACCGGAGCGGGAGGTTGGCGGGGAGCTGTTTTTT.

The chain joins TRBV19 to TRBJ2-5; 7 bases line up with TRBD1. The CDR3 is 15 residues long. Losses at the gene ends were 1 base for V and 5 bases for J; bases not matched to a gene: 7. Germline CDR1 and CDR2: LNHDA and SQIVND (reference sequence). The CDR3 protein is CASSIATGDYETQYF. The CDR3 coding sequence is TGTGCCAGTAGTATAGCAACAGGGGATTATGAGACCCAGTACTTC.

The CDR3 bases are TGTGCCAGCAGCCAAGGGGTTCGGAGCTACGAGCAGTACTTC. It specifies CASSQGVRSYEQYF. The rearrangement uses TRBV4-2 and TRBJ2-7, with unresolved D. With 1 base removed from V and 3 bases from J, the gap between germline ends came to 10 bases. Looked up from germline, CDR1 is LGHNA and CDR2 is YNFKEQ. The CDR3 is 14 amino acids.

V gene TRBV5-6 combines with J gene TRBJ2-7; unclear D gene. V was trimmed by 4 bases and J by 0 bases, leaving 20 bases between them. The length of the CDR3 is 17 residues. Germline V gene data show CDR1 as SGHDT and CDR2 as YYEEEE. For the CDR3, the DNA is TGTGCCAGCAGCAGACGCGGAGTGGCGGCCCACTCCTACGAGCAGTACTTC. This gives the protein CASSRRGVAAHSYEQYF.

V is TRBV7-9 and J is TRBJ1-1, with a weak D call TRBD1 (6 bases). This CDR3 has 15 residues. Looked up from germline, CDR1 is SEHNR and CDR2 is FQNEAQ (reference sequence). V was cut by 1 base and J by 5 bases, with 14 bases left in between. The CDR3 DNA is TGTGCCAGCAGCTTAGAGGGGGGGCGAGTGACTGAAGCTTTCTTT. It encodes CASSLEGGRVTEAFF. The full variable domain, its missing parts supplied by reference TRBV7-9 and TRBJ1-1, is DTGVSQNPRHKITKRGQNVTFRCDPISEHNRLYWYRQTLGQGPEFLTYFQNEAQLEKSRLLSDRFSAERPKGSFSTLEIQRTEQGDSAMYLCASSLEGGRVTEAFFGQGTRLTVV.

A note on this clone: In the same sample, other DNA sequences code for this CDR3. J is TRBJ1-1 and V is TRBV11-2; D call uncertain. Germline values: CDR1 SGHAT, CDR2 FQNNGV. The V end was cut by 0 bases, the J end by 6 bases, with 5 bases between. The CDR3 covers 12 residues. CDR3 protein: CASSLDLSEAFF. The DNA of the CDR3 is TGTGCCAGCAGCTTAGACCTCTCTGAAGCTTTCTTT.